A selection of T cell receptor beta chains follows, all from one sample in a study of T-cell memory formation after mild COVID-19. Using its own MiXCR run on the 5' RACE reads, TCRdb lists one record per CDR3 protein. The sample lists roughly 280,000 distinct CDR3 sequences, around 8% occurring once. Sequenced input: PBMCs or a T cell subset sorted from them (not recorded which). These receptor sequences come from a man aged 18 to 30 who had mild COVID-19 (a few samples of this study predate the infection). Cell type and time point are not known. The CDR3 runs from the conserved cysteine through the conserved F or W.

j_call v_call cdr3_aa
TRBJ2-7 TRBV12-3/TRBV12-4 CASSQGQGTYEQYF
TRBJ2-3 TRBV18 CASSPIIDTQYF
TRBJ1-2 TRBV7-8 CASSPSRKPNYGYTF
TRBJ1-5 TRBV6-6 CASSSRQDHRNQPQHF
TRBJ1-5 TRBV6-4 CASSDGLWNQPQHF
TRBJ2-5 TRBV7-3 CASSPGGLAPRAQYF
TRBJ2-3 TRBV7-6 CASSSGQRGDADTQYF
TRBJ2-3 TRBV11-2 CASSPRGRSTDTQYF
TRBJ1-1 TRBV9 CASSPRVGRRDEAFF
TRBJ2-1 TRBV7-3 CASSPGAGSQNPQFF
TRBJ2-7 TRBV6-2/TRBV6-3 CASLRTSGYEQYF
TRBJ1-2 TRBV20-1 CSAGRLRPYGYTF
TRBJ2-6 TRBV28 CASSPGQGKPGANVLTF
TRBJ1-1 TRBV7-9 CASSLDMNTEAFF
TRBJ1-4 TRBV20-1 CSARARDRGPFNEKLFF
TRBJ2-2 TRBV6-5 CASSYYLLAANTGELFF
TRBJ2-1 TRBV20-1 CSAAGLAAYNEQFF
TRBJ2-7 TRBV7-9 CASDYSQGLNEQYF
TRBJ1-2 TRBV5-4 CASSLAQGPTYGYTF
TRBJ1-4 TRBV5-5 CASTLLTRGGEKLFF
TRBJ2-2 TRBV12-3/TRBV12-4 CASSFLNGNGELFF
TRBJ1-1 TRBV18 CASSPLPQAEAFF
TRBJ2-3 TRBV6-2/TRBV6-3 CAITAGLGDTQYF
TRBJ2-2 TRBV5-5 CASSLRPPANTGELFF
TRBJ2-1 TRBV5-1 CASSRGPPNNEQFF
TRBJ2-2 TRBV20-1 CSVRNTGELFF
TRBJ1-5 TRBV6-2/TRBV6-3 CASNDRVSNQPQHF
TRBJ2-5 TRBV20-1 CSARAFTRETQYF
TRBJ1-6 TRBV3-1 CASSQDLSPLHF
TRBJ2-1 TRBV29-1 CSAAPVGLNEQFF
TRBJ1-1 TRBV7-2 CASMKRGGVGTEAFF
TRBJ2-2 TRBV12-3/TRBV12-4 CASSLRPRLATLLPNTGELFF
TRBJ1-1 TRBV5-6 CASSFSVTEAFF
TRBJ1-3 TRBV6-5 CASSVDRPSGNTIYF
TRBJ2-4 TRBV7-6 CASSQRSGSLAKNIQYF
TRBJ2-4 TRBV20-1 CSAGGGFLNIQYF
TRBJ2-3 TRBV15 CATSGLARESTDTQYF
TRBJ2-1 TRBV5-1 CASSWGTSGANEQFF
TRBJ2-5 TRBV12-3/TRBV12-4 CASSRDRETQYF
TRBJ2-5 TRBV5-1 CASSPGQYQETQYF
TRBJ2-2 TRBV12-3/TRBV12-4 CASDRGRTGELFF
TRBJ1-5 TRBV27 CASSWGSSNQPQHF
TRBJ1-6 TRBV15 CATSADRYNSPLHF
TRBJ2-3 TRBV6-5 CASSYSVTARSTDTQYF
TRBJ1-1 TRBV10-2 CASSRQENTEAFF
TRBJ2-1 TRBV7-2 CASNPGQAYNEQFF
TRBJ2-5 TRBV20-1 CSARDSTGHQETQYF
TRBJ2-3 TRBV6-5 CASSDKSTDTQYF
TRBJ2-1 TRBV7-9 CASSDDGYNEQFF
TRBJ1-2 TRBV9 CASSVDEGWRVQGNGYTF
TRBJ2-7 TRBV5-5 CASSFGLAGVSSYEQYF
TRBJ2-1 TRBV9 CASSVALVGGVNEQFF
TRBJ2-1 TRBV24-1 CATSDRTSGGIEQFF
TRBJ1-1 TRBV5-1 CASSFQGAFGTEAFF
TRBJ1-4 TRBV5-5 CASSLRSSNEKLFF
TRBJ2-7 TRBV20-1 CSARVPGVAREQYF
TRBJ2-3 TRBV5-5 CASSKGGGQDTDTQYF
TRBJ1-1 TRBV7-3 CASSLEGPKAEAFF
TRBJ2-3 TRBV24-1 CATSDQAYTDTQYF
TRBJ2-7 TRBV5-8 CASSLPGQLVSYEQYF